The next 5 T cell receptor beta chains were all read from a single sample in a study of T cell repertoires in cytomegalovirus infection. One entry per CDR3 protein results from TCRdb running MiXCR on the reads. The table lists approximately 390,000 distinct CDR3 sequences, nearly 35% of them singletons, with approximately 12% in the top ten. These receptors' antigens are unknown. The specimen was cultured PBMCs, collected from culture after CMV antigen stimulation. Source of these receptors: a human donor in good health (CMV status not recorded). Some clones in this sample may be carry-over from other donors' samples.

The chain joins TRBV24-1 to TRBJ1-2; maybe TRBD1 (5 bases). The CDR3 contains 13 residues. Per the germline V gene, CDR1 is KGHDR and CDR2 is SFDVKD. V lost 6 bases to trimming and J lost 0 bases, with 7 bases between them. CDR3 bases: TGTGCCACCAGTCCCAGGGCTAACTATGGCTACACCTTC. This codes for CATSPRANYGYTF.

As regards this clonotype: This is likely a read error, given that the CDR3 carries no conserved phenylalanine or tryptophan at its end. The chain combines TRBV12-5 with TRBJ1-1; D is ambiguous. The CDR3 has 13 residues. CDR1 is LGHNT, CDR2 FRNRAP, per germline. Trimming removed 7 bases at V and 1 base at J, with 10 bases between. The CDR3 is CASVDFTNTEAFL. The CDR3 nucleotides read TGTGCTAGTGTAGACTTCACGAACACTGAAGCTTTCCTT.

This rearrangement joins TRBV2 to TRBJ1-6; D is undetermined. With 8 bases removed from V and 5 bases from J, the gap between germline ends came to 10 bases. The CDR3 contains 13 residues. Per the germline V gene, CDR1 is SNHLY and CDR2 is FYNNEI. This chain's CDR3 is CASFPGDNSPLHF. CDR3 in DNA: TGTGCCAGCTTCCCCGGAGATAATTCACCCCTCCACTTT.

The rearrangement links TRBV10-3 to TRBJ1-2; D gene ambiguous. This CDR3 has 15 residues. Trimming pared 2 bases from V and 3 bases from J, leaving 13 bases between. Germline loops: CDR1 ENHRY, CDR2 SYGVKD. In nucleotides, the CDR3 is TGTGCCATCAGTGAGGGTATGGGATTGGACTATGGCTACACCTTC. Its protein is CAISEGMGLDYGYTF.

This clonotype has more than one count but fewer than ten. This chain links TRBV7-9 with TRBJ1-1, with D uncertain. V was trimmed by 4 bases and J by 1 base, leaving 10 bases between them. Germline V gene sequence: CDR1 SEHNR, CDR2 FQNEAQ (reference sequence). This CDR3 spans 14 amino acids. Written as DNA, the CDR3 is TGTGCCAGCAGCTCCCCCCCAGGGAACACTGAAGCTTTCTTT. Translation: CASSSPPGNTEAFF.